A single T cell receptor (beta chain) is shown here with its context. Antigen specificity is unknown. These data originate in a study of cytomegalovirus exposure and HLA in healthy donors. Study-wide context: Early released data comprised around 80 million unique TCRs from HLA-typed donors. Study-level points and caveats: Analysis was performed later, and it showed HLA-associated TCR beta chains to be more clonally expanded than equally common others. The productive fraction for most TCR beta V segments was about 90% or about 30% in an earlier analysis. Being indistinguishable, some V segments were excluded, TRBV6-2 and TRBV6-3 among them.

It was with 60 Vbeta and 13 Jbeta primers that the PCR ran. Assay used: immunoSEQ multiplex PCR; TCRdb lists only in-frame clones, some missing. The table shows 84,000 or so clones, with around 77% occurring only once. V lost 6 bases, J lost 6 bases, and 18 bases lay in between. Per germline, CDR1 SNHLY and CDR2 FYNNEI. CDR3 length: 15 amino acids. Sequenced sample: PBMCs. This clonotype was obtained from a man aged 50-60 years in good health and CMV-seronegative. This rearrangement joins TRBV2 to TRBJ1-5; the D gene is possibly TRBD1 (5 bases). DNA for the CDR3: TGTGCCAGCAGAGGAGACAGCGGGGCAAGTCAGCCCCAGCATTTT. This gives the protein CASRGDSGASQPQHF.